Each of the 19 T cell receptor beta chains below was sequenced from the same sample in a study of cytomegalovirus exposure and HLA in healthy donors. 13 Jbeta primers and 60 Vbeta primers were used for the PCR. Using immunoSEQ multiplex PCR, the repertoire was profiled, and TCRdb retains in-frame clones only, with some absent. The profile shows around 87,000 clones, roughly three quarters of them singletons. Sequences were obtained from PBMCs. The receptors derive from a man aged 35-49 years in good health and CMV-seronegative.

The V gene is TRBV5-1, the J gene TRBJ2-1, with D possibly being TRBD1 (6 bases). V was clipped by 1 base and J by 0 bases, with 14 bases between them. The CDR3 consists of 17 residues. Germline V gene lookup returns CDR1 SGHRS and CDR2 YFSETQ. The chain's CDR3 is CASSLWLGGSSYNEQFF. CDR3 bases: TGCGCCAGCAGCTTGTGGCTAGGGGGAAGCTCCTACAATGAGCAGTTCTTC.

The J gene is TRBJ1-2, the V gene TRBV28, with D perhaps TRBD1 (5 bases). The V end lost 5 bases, the J end lost 3 bases, and 19 bases lay between the germline ends. Looked up from germline, CDR1 is MDHEN and CDR2 is SYDVKM. The CDR3 runs 16 residues. CDR3: CASSLHPRQGDYGYTF. CDR3 coding DNA: TGTGCCAGCAGTCTCCACCCTAGGCAGGGCGACTATGGCTACACCTTC.

The chain uses TRBV2 and TRBJ2-6; 10 nucleotides line up with TRBD1. The ends lost 7 bases at V and 0 bases at J; junction bases unmatched: 15. The CDR3 runs to 20 residues. Looked up from germline, CDR1 is SNHLY and CDR2 is FYNNEI. DNA for the CDR3: TGTGCCAGCAAGGGTCTGACCCGGGACAGGGGCTTCTCTGGGGCCAACGTCCTGACTTTC. Amino acid sequence: CASKGLTRDRGFSGANVLTF.

This clone has a single count. This chain links TRBV5-8 with TRBJ2-7, with TRBD1 matching over 11 bases. The CDR3 loop spans 16 amino acids. Germline assignment: CDR1 SGHTS and CDR2 YDEGEE. With 4 bases clipped from V and 4 bases from J, the junction kept 10 bases outside the gene matches. CDR3 region: CASSRRGTGGRYEQYF. In DNA, the CDR3 is TGTGCCAGCAGCCGACGAGGGACAGGGGGTCGGTACGAGCAGTACTTC.

The chain recombines TRBV19 with TRBJ2-1; the D gene is possibly TRBD1 (6 bases). Germline CDR1 LNHDA, CDR2 SQIVND (reference sequence). The CDR3 runs 13 residues. The ends were cut back, 6 bases at V and 3 bases at J, with 9 bases in the middle. In nucleotides, the CDR3 is TGTGCCAGTAGAGGGACACTCTACAATGAGCAGTTCTTC. Amino acids: CASRGTLYNEQFF.

This rearrangement joins TRBV27 to TRBJ1-5; the D gene is possibly TRBD1 (6 bases). V was shortened by 7 bases and J by 0 bases, with 13 bases between the two germline ends. The CDR3 consists of 15 residues. The germline gives CDR1 MNHEY, CDR2 SMNVEV (reference sequence). The CDR3 region is CASNLGQYSNQPQHF. The CDR3 region has the DNA TGTGCCAGCAATCTTGGACAGTATAGCAATCAGCCCCAGCATTTT.

The rearrangement uses TRBV5-3 and TRBJ1-1, with a tentative D call TRBD1 (6 bases). TRBV5-3 is identified as an open reading frame with a role that is uncertain. V dropped 2 bases and J dropped 5 bases, with 19 bases sitting between them. This CDR3 contains 16 residues. CDR3 sequence (DNA): TGTGCCAGAAGCTTAAAACAGGGTTTGGTAGGTACTGAAGCTTTCTTT. Translated, it gives CARSLKQGLVGTEAFF.

This clone was seen only once. The chain carries TRBV10-3 and TRBJ2-3; 8 bases are a match to TRBD2. This CDR3 contains 16 residues. The ends lost 6 bases at V and 0 bases at J; junction bases unmatched: 8. From germline, CDR1 is ENHRY and CDR2 SYGVKD. CDR3 bases: TGTGCCATCAGCGGGGGGGCCGGGATTAGCACAGATACGCAGTATTTT. As protein: CAISGGAGISTDTQYF.

The chain carries TRBV7-6 and TRBJ2-1; D is unclear. CDR1 is SGHVS and CDR2 is FNYEAQ in the germline V gene. V lost 2 bases and J lost 7, with 6 bases in between. The CDR3 has 12 residues. The CDR3 region has the DNA TGTGCCAGCAGCTTACTCACAAATGAGCAGTTCTTC. Its translation is CASSLLTNEQFF.

The chain joins TRBV6-1 to TRBJ2-7; weak D call: TRBD2 (6 bases). Deletions cut 8 bases from V and 2 bases from J, with 10 bases between. The CDR3 is 12 amino acids. The germline V gene encodes CDR1 MNHNS and CDR2 SASEGT. CDR3 loop: CASGERAYEQYF. CDR3 sequence (DNA): TGTGCCAGCGGGGAGCGGGCCTACGAGCAGTACTTC.

This chain links TRBV5-8 with TRBJ1-6; D is perhaps TRBD1 (5 bases). Germline-derived CDR1 and CDR2 are SGHTS and YDEGEE. With 0 bases removed from V and 7 bases from J, the gap between germline ends came to 8 bases. There are 14 residues in the CDR3. CDR3 DNA sequence: TGTGCCAGCAGCTTGGATGGGGCCAATTCACCCCTCCACTTT. The encoded protein is CASSLDGANSPLHF.

The rearrangement links TRBV4-3 to TRBJ2-4; D is perhaps TRBD2 (7 bases). V lost 0 bases and J 6 bases, leaving 12 bases between the germline ends. The CDR3 is 15 residues long. Germline V gene sequence: CDR1 LGHNA, CDR2 YSLEER. CDR3 residues: CASSQEGGPGNIQYF. CDR3 DNA sequence: TGCGCCAGCAGCCAAGAGGGGGGGCCGGGAAACATTCAGTACTTC.

V is TRBV29-1 and J is TRBJ1-2; D gene unclear. This CDR3 region has 11 residues. Germline loops: CDR1 SQVTM, CDR2 ANQGSEA. Trimming took off 2 bases at V and 2 bases at J, with 3 bases between the two ends. The CDR3 loop is CSVEQNYGYTF. The CDR3 DNA is TGCAGCGTTGAACAGAACTATGGCTACACCTTC.

This chain uses TRBV10-3 with TRBJ1-3; TRBD1 matches 7 bases. The CDR3 is 12 amino acids. V shed 6 bases, J shed 9 bases, and the junction held 5 bases outside the gene matches. Per the germline V gene, CDR1 is ENHRY and CDR2 is SYGVKD. The CDR3 DNA is TGTGCCATCAGCGGGACAGTCAGCACCATATATTTT. Protein sequence: CAISGTVSTIYF.

V usage is TRBV25-1 and J usage is TRBJ2-1; D remains ambiguous. This CDR3 is built from 11 residues. CDR1 is MGHDK and CDR2 is SYGVNS in the germline V gene. Trimming shortened V by 4 bases and J by 7 bases, and 5 bases separated the two germline ends. CDR3 amino acids: CASSVSNEQFF. As DNA, the CDR3 is TGTGCCAGCAGTGTTTCGAATGAGCAGTTCTTC. The complete variable domain, with remaining parts taken from reference TRBV25-1 and TRBJ2-1, reads EADIYQTPRYLVIGTGKKITLECSQTMGHDKMYWYQQDPGMELHLIHYSYGVNSTEKGDLSSESTVSRIRTEHFPLTLESARPSHTSQYLCASSVSNEQFFGPGTRLTVL.

This clone was seen more than once but under ten times. J is TRBJ2-3 and V is TRBV4-2; perhaps TRBD2 as D (6 bases). The germline V and J ends were trimmed by 4 bases and 1 base, with 21 bases remaining between them. From germline, CDR1 is LGHNA and CDR2 YNFKEQ. This CDR3 comprises 18 residues. The CDR3 here is CASSLNPGGAAGTDTQYF. DNA for the CDR3: TGTGCCAGCAGCCTAAATCCCGGGGGTGCGGCTGGCACAGATACGCAGTATTTT.

This chain connects TRBV6-6 to TRBJ2-2; TRBD1 agrees at 7 bases. Trimming took 6 bases from V and 0 from J; bases not matched to a gene: 4. Germline values: CDR1 MNHNY, CDR2 SVGAGI (reference sequence). This CDR3 spans 15 amino acids. The CDR3 loop is CASSLTGTNTGELFF. CDR3 DNA: TGTGCCAGCAGCCTGACAGGGACGAACACCGGGGAGCTGTTTTTT.

The chain carries TRBV28 and TRBJ1-1; TRBD1 matches 7 bases. In germline, CDR1 is MDHEN, CDR2 SYDVKM. With 10 bases clipped from V and 5 bases from J, the junction kept 10 bases outside the gene matches. The CDR3 extends over 13 amino acids. This chain's CDR3 is CATRGTGDTEAFF. The DNA of the CDR3 is TGTGCCACCCGCGGCACAGGGGATACTGAAGCTTTCTTT. Based on the CDR3 plus reference TRBV28 and TRBJ1-1, the full variable domain is DVKVTQSSRYLVKRTGEKVFLECVQDMDHENMFWYRQDPGLGLRLIYFSYDVKMKEKGDIPEGYSVSREKKERFSLILESASTNQTSMYLCATRGTGDTEAFFGQGTRLTVV.

The V gene is TRBV27, the J gene TRBJ1-1; D is perhaps TRBD1 (6 bases). The V gene's germline CDR1 is MNHEY and CDR2 SMNVEV (reference sequence). The V end was cut by 2 bases, the J end by 4 bases, with 11 bases between. CDR3 size: 14 residues. For the CDR3, the DNA is TGTGCCAGCAGTTTACAAGGGGGTCGCACTGAAGCTTTCTTT. Amino acid sequence: CASSLQGGRTEAFF.